Shown below are 13 T cell receptor beta chains from a single sample sequenced in a study of identical twins (dated by TCRdb to the mid-2010s). Libraries came from 5' RACE. The sample was run on an Illumina HiSeq 2000. TCRdb's own reprocessing of the public reads used fastp at Q25 and MiXCR and kept productive beta chains. Records with the same CDR3 protein are collapsed into one entry carrying the most frequent genes and DNA. The table for this sample lists under 900,000 distinct CDR3 sequences; about 20% of them were counted only once. The ten largest account for 10% to 15% of the sample. The same data also contributed to another study, on T cells expressing NK-cell markers.

The sample was PBMCs. The origin of the receptors is a woman under 30 in good health.

This clonotype was observed a few times. This sequence joins TRBV7-2 and TRBJ2-3, with D uncertain. Trimming took 4 bases from V and 0 from J, leaving 11 bases between them. Per the germline V gene, CDR1 is SGHTA and CDR2 is FQGNSA. The CDR3 consists of 15 residues. In DNA, the CDR3 is TGTGCCAGCAGCTGGTCCAGCCGAAGCACAGATACGCAGTATTTT. Encoded protein: CASSWSSRSTDTQYF.

CDR3 in amino acids: CASNGGTGVGETQYF. In DNA form, the CDR3 reads TGTGCCAGCAATGGCGGGACAGGGGTCGGAGAGACCCAGTACTTC. The chain joins TRBV12-3 or TRBV12-4 to TRBJ2-5, with 10 bases lining up with TRBD1. J gave up 4 bases and V 7 bases, and 9 bases lay outside the gene matches. The CDR3 contains 15 residues.

Only a few counts were recorded for this clonotype. The genes are TRBV7-9 and TRBJ2-7; TRBD1 is a possible D gene (7 bases). The CDR3 covers 16 residues. The germline V and J ends were trimmed by 3 bases and 3 bases, with 18 bases remaining between them. CDR1 is SEHNR and CDR2 is FQNEAQ in the germline V gene (reference sequence). Here the CDR3 reads CASSFSSTGRYYEQYF. The CDR3 DNA is TGTGCCAGCAGCTTTTCTTCGACAGGGAGGTACTACGAGCAGTACTTC.

This clonotype was found a few times. The V and J genes are TRBV27 and TRBJ2-1; D perhaps matches TRBD1 (5 bases). CDR3 length equals 14 residues. V lost 4 bases, J lost 8 bases, and 15 bases lay in between. Germline V gene data show CDR1 as MNHEY and CDR2 as SMNVEV (reference sequence). In DNA form, the CDR3 reads TGTGCCAGCAGTTCCAGGGTGCATCGGGATGAGCAGTTCTTC. It encodes CASSSRVHRDEQFF.

This clonotype was counted many times. This chain links TRBV10-2 with TRBJ1-1; D is possibly TRBD1 (5 bases). The CDR3 contains 14 residues. The germline CDR1 and CDR2 sequences are WSHSY and SAAADI. Deletions cut 7 bases from V and 0 bases from J, with 12 bases between. The CDR3 sequence is CASIEGTVNTEAFF. In nucleotides, the CDR3 is TGCGCCAGCATAGAAGGGACGGTGAACACTGAAGCTTTCTTT.

The chain links TRBV7-9 to TRBJ1-2; D is possibly TRBD1 (5 bases). CDR3 size: 15 residues. The V gene's germline CDR1 is SEHNR and CDR2 FQNEAQ (reference sequence). Trimming shortened V by 4 bases and J by 2 bases, and 14 bases separated the two germline ends. CDR3 protein: CASSSQGGVNYGYTF. The CDR3 nucleotides are TGTGCCAGCAGCTCGCAGGGAGGGGTAAACTATGGCTACACCTTC.

J is TRBJ2-6 and V is TRBV12-5; no clear D gene. The CDR3 runs to 14 residues. CDR1 LGHNT and CDR2 FRNRAP come from the germline V gene. With 3 bases removed from V and 0 bases from J, the gap between germline ends came to 3 bases. The chain's CDR3 is CASGFPSGANVLTF. CDR3 coding DNA: TGTGCTAGTGGTTTCCCCTCTGGGGCCAACGTCCTGACTTTC.

In its sample, this clonotype was seen a few times. The CDR3 DNA sequence: TGCGCCAGCAGTGAGTCAGGCCAGCCCCAGCATTTT. Translating it yields CASSESGQPQHF. V and J are TRBV10-1 and TRBJ1-5, with D hard to call. This CDR3 is built from 12 residues. Trimming stripped 0 bases from V and 7 bases from J, with 4 bases between. The germline gives CDR1 WNHNN, CDR2 SYGVQD (reference sequence).

The V gene is TRBV2, the J gene TRBJ2-1; TRBD2 aligns across 7 bases. The CDR3 has 14 amino acids. Trimming at V came to 7 bases and at J to 8 bases, leaving 11 bases not matched to a gene. Germline loops: CDR1 SNHLY, CDR2 FYNNEI. The CDR3 DNA reads TGTGCCAGCAAACCGGGACTATCCACCGATGAGCAGTTCTTC. This encodes CASKPGLSTDEQFF.

The chain uses TRBV24-1 and TRBJ2-1; D call uncertain. The germline gives CDR1 KGHDR, CDR2 SFDVKD. Trimming shortened V by 1 base and J by 13 bases, and 10 bases separated the two germline ends. CDR3 length equals 12 residues. CDR3 coding DNA: TGTGCCACCAGTGATTTCCAGGCACCCCAGTTCTTC. It is translated as CATSDFQAPQFF.

This clonotype was detected a few times. The chain employs TRBV12-3 or TRBV12-4 and TRBJ2-7; 11 nucleotides match TRBD2. V shed 6 bases, J shed 4 bases, and the junction held 14 bases outside the gene matches. This CDR3 comprises 17 residues. CDR3 DNA sequence: TGTGCCAGCAGCTTGAACCCTGTAGCGGGGGGGCGGTACGAGCAGTACTTC. Amino acids: CASSLNPVAGGRYEQYF.

V and J are TRBV5-1 and TRBJ2-1; a possible D gene is TRBD1 (6 bases). Germline values: CDR1 SGHRS, CDR2 YFSETQ. The CDR3 length is 12 residues. With 5 bases removed from V and 8 bases from J, the gap between germline ends came to 11 bases. This CDR3 reads CASRIQGYEQFF. CDR3 nucleotide sequence: TGCGCCAGCAGGATACAGGGCTATGAGCAGTTCTTC.

The V and J genes are TRBV12-3 or TRBV12-4 and TRBJ2-1; unclear D gene. The length of the CDR3 is 15 residues. V lost 3 bases and J lost 2, with 11 bases in between. DNA of the CDR3: TGTGCCAGCAGTTTGGGCAGCCCGGCCTACAATGAGCAGTTCTTC. It translates to CASSLGSPAYNEQFF.